This TCR beta chain originates from a study of blood T cell repertoires in COVID-19. Generated by immunoSEQ multiplex PCR, the TCRdb table keeps only in-frame clones and is missing some. Of roughly 99,000 clones in the sample, 80% to 90% are singletons; the top ten hold 4.5% to 6%. The CDR3 has 15 residues. V lost 6 bases to trimming and J lost 1 base; unmatched junction nucleotides: 8. The germline V gene has CDR1 SNHLY and CDR2 FYNNEI. V is TRBV2 and J is TRBJ2-5; 7 nucleotides agree with TRBD1. The receptor was derived from a middle-aged man with active or convalescent COVID-19. Sequencing was carried out using peripheral blood. DNA of the CDR3: TGTGCCAGCAGGAACCGGGACAGCTCCCAAGAGACCCAGTACTTC. This encodes CASRNRDSSQETQYF.